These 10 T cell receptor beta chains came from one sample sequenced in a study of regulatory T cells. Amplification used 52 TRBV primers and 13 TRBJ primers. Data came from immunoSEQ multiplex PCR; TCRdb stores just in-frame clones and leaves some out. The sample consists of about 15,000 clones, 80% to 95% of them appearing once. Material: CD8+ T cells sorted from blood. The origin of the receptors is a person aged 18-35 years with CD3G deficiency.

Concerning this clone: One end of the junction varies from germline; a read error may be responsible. As DNA, the CDR3 is TGTGCCAGCTCCCACCCAAACGGGGGCAGAGGGGGAGTCTTT. This codes for CASSHPNGGRGGVF. V usage is TRBV18 and J usage is TRBJ1-1; D might be TRBD1 (6 bases). The germline gives CDR1 KGHSH, CDR2 LQKENI. The CDR3 extends over 14 amino acids.

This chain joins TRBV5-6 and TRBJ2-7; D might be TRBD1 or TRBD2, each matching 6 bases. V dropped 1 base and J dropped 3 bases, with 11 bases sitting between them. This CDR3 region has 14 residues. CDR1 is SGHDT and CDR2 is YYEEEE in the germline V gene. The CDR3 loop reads CASSLTGAVYEQYF. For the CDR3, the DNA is TGTGCCAGCAGCTTGACGGGGGCCGTCTACGAGCAGTACTTC.

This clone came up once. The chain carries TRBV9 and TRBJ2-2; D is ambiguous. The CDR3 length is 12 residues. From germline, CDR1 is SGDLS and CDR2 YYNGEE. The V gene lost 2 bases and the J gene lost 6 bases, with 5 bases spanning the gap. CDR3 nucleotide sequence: TGTGCCAGCAGCGTTGACGCCGGGGAGCTGTTTTTT. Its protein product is CASSVDAGELFF.

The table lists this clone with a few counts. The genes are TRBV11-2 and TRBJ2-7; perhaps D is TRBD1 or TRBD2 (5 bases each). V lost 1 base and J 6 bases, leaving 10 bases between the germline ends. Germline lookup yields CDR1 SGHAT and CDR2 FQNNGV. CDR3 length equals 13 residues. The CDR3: CASSLGWGREQYF. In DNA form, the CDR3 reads TGTGCCAGCAGCTTAGGTTGGGGACGCGAGCAGTACTTC. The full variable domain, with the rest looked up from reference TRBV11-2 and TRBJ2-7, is EAGVAQSPRYKIIEKRQSVAFWCNPISGHATLYWYQQILGQGPKLLIQFQNNGVVDDSQLPKDRFSAERLKGVDSTLKIQPAKLEDSAVYLCASSLGWGREQYFGPGTRLTVT.

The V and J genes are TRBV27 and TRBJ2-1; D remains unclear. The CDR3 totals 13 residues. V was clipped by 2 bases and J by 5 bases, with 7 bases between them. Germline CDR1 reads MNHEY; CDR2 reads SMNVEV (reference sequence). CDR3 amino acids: CASSLGPNNEQFF. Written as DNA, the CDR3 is TGTGCCAGCAGTTTAGGGCCCAACAATGAGCAGTTCTTC.

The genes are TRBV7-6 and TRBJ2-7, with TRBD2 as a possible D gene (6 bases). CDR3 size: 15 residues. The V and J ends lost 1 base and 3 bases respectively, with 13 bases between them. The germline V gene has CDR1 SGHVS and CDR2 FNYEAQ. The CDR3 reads CASSLEAGSFYEQYF. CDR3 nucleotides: TGTGCCAGCAGCTTAGAGGCGGGGTCCTTCTACGAGCAGTACTTC.

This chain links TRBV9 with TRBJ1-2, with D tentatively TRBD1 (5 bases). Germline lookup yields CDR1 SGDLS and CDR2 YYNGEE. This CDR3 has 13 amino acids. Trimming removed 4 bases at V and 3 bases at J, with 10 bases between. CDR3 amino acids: CASSSGTDYGYTF. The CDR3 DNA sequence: TGTGCCAGCAGCTCCGGGACGGACTATGGCTACACCTTC.

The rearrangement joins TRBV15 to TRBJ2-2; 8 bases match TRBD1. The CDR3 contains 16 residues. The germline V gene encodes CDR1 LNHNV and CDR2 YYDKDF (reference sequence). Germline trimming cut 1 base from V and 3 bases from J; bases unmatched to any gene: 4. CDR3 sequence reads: CATSRGRQGYTGELFF. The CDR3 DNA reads TGTGCCACCAGCAGAGGCCGACAGGGGTACACCGGGGAGCTGTTTTTT. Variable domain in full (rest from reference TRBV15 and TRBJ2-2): DAMVIQNPRYQVTQFGKPVTLSCSQTLNHNVMYWYQQKSSQAPKLLFHYYDKDFNNEADTPDNFQSRRPNTSFCFLDIRSPGLGDTAMYLCATSRGRQGYTGELFFGEGSRLTVL.

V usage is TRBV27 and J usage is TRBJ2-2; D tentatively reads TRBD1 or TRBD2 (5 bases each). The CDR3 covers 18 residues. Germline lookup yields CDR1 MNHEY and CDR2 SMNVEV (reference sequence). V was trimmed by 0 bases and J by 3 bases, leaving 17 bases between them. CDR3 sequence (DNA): TGTGCCAGCAGTTTATCTCCAGGGTTAGCGCTTCACACCGGGGAGCTGTTTTTT. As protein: CASSLSPGLALHTGELFF.

The CDR3 protein is CASSPQNTGELFF. DNA of the CDR3: TGTGCCAGCAGCCCACAGAACACCGGGGAGCTGTTTTTT. The chain is built from TRBV9 and TRBJ2-2; D gene ambiguous. The CDR3 totals 13 residues. V lost 4 bases, J lost 1 base, and 5 bases lay in between. Germline loops: CDR1 SGDLS, CDR2 YYNGEE.